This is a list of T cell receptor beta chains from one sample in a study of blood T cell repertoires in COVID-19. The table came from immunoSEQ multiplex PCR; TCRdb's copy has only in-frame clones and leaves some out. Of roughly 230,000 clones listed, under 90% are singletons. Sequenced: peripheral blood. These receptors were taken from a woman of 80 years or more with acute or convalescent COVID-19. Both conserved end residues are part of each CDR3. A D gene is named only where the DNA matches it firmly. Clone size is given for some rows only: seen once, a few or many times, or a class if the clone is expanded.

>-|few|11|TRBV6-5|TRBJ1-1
CASSYYREAFF
TGTGCCAGCAGTTATTATCGGGAGGCTTTCTTT
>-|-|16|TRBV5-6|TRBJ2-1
CASTLLTPDSYNEQFF
TGTGCCAGCACCCTCCTGACACCGGATTCCTACAATGAGCAGTTCTTC
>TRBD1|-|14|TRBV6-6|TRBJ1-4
CASSPGTDIEKLFF
TGTGCCAGCAGCCCCGGGACAGATATTGAAAAACTGTTTTTT
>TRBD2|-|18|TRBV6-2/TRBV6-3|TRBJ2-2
CASSSGTSIPPDTGELFF
TGTGCCAGCAGTTCCGGGACTAGCATACCCCCCGACACCGGGGAGCTGTTTTTT
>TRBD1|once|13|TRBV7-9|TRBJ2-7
CASSRTGIYEQYF
TGTGCCAGCAGCCGGACAGGTATCTACGAGCAGTACTTC
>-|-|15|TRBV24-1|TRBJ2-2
CATSDPRAGTGELFF
TGTGCCACCAGTGACCCCAGGGCAGGCACCGGGGAGCTGTTTTTT
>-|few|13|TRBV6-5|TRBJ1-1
CASRPKRNTEAFF
TGTGCCAGCAGACCTAAAAGGAACACTGAAGCTTTCTTT
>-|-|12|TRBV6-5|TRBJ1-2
CASSYGRGGYTF
TGTGCCAGCAGTTACGGGCGGGGAGGCTACACCTTC
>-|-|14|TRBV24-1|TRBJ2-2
CATSDLRRTGELFF
TGTGCCACCAGTGATTTGCGGAGAACCGGGGAGCTGTTTTTT
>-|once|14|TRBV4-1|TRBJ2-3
CASSRTAVGDTQYF
TGCGCCAGCAGTCGGACAGCGGTTGGAGATACGCAGTATTTT
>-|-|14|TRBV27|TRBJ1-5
CASSFGGRNQPQHF
TGTGCCAGCAGTTTTGGGGGCCGGAATCAGCCCCAGCATTTT
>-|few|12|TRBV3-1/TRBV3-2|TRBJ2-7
CASSPQGRQQYF
TGTGCCAGCAGCCCCCAGGGCCGTCAGCAGTACTTC
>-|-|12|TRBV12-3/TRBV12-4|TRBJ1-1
CASTLGGTEAFF
TGTGCCAGCACCCTAGGGGGAACTGAAGCTTTCTTT
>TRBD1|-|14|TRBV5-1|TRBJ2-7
CASSPGTGSHEQYF
TGCGCCAGCAGCCCCGGGACAGGGTCCCACGAGCAGTACTTC
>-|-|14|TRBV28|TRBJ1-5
CATRPGGGNQPQHF
TGTGCCACCCGCCCGGGGGGTGGCAATCAGCCCCAGCATTTT
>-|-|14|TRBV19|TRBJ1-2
CATWARREFSGYTF
TGTGCCACCTGGGCCAGGCGGGAGTTCTCTGGCTACACCTTC
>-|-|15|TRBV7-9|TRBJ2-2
CASSFGQANTGELFF
TGTGCCAGCAGCTTCGGACAAGCGAACACCGGGGAGCTGTTTTTT
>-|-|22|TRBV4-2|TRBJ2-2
CASSRPARGLLGDVENTGELFF
TGTGCCAGCAGCCGACCCGCCAGGGGTCTCTTGGGGGACGTGGAGAACACCGGGGAGCTGTTTTTT
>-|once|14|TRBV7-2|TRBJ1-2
CASSLEGHRGGYTF
TGTGCCAGCAGCTTAGAGGGACATAGGGGGGGCTACACCTTC
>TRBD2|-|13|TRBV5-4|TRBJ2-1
CASSWGLAGEQFF
TGTGCCAGCAGCTGGGGACTAGCCGGTGAGCAGTTCTTC
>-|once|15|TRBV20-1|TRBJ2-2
CSASDPVSNTGELFF
TGCAGTGCTAGTGATCCGGTTTCGAACACCGGGGAGCTGTTTTTT
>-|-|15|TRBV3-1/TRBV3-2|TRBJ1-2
CASSQGYRKVYGYTF
TGTGCCAGCAGCCAAGGCTACAGAAAAGTATATGGCTACACCTTC